The rows below give T cell receptor beta chains drawn from one sample of a study of tumor and adjacent non-tumor tissue in lung cancer. A single record per CDR3 protein comes from TCRdb applying MiXCR to the multiplex PCR reads. The profile shows tens of thousands of distinct CDR3 sequences, roughly 69% of them singletons. The sequenced material came from distant non-tumor lung tissue. The receptors stem from an older woman with non-small cell lung cancer. The conserved cysteine and the conserved F or W are not part of the CDR3 here.

j_call,v_call,cdr3_aa
TRBJ1-6,TRBV9,ASSVEWISPLH
.,TRBV24-1,AISYRITNEQY
TRBJ1-3,TRBV6-5,TSSYDGVLSGNTLY
TRBJ2-5,TRBV18,ATSPQTGEKETQY
TRBJ2-7,TRBV4-3,ANSQEDRARVHEQY
TRBJ2-4,TRBV4-3,ASSLGSCERNILY
TRBJ1-2,TRBV12-3/TRBV12-4,ASSLGRQANLYGYT
TRBJ2-7,TRBV11-3,AGSPRLALEEY
TRBJ2-1,TRBV12-3/TRBV12-4,ASRSGTGVHEQF
TRBJ1-1,TRBV29-1,SVVGHLYTDAF
TRBJ1-1,TRBV28,ASSLLPPTHTEAF
TRBJ2-2,TRBV6-2/TRBV6-3,ASSYLQVSGKLF
TRBJ1-6,TRBV6-5,ASSYSAGTWPINLH
TRBJ2-3,TRBV28,ATNGVGSDTRY
TRBJ2-1,TRBV11-2,ASSRSGTRHNEQF
TRBJ2-7,TRBV4-1,ASSSAGQRSSYEQY
TRBJ2-2,TRBV29-1,GVTWTTNTGELF
TRBJ2-4,TRBV6-5,ASSYSGGRAKNIQY
TRBJ1-2,TRBV4-3,ANSQLGRGDGYT
TRBJ2-3,TRBV4-3,ASSPLAGGVTDTQC